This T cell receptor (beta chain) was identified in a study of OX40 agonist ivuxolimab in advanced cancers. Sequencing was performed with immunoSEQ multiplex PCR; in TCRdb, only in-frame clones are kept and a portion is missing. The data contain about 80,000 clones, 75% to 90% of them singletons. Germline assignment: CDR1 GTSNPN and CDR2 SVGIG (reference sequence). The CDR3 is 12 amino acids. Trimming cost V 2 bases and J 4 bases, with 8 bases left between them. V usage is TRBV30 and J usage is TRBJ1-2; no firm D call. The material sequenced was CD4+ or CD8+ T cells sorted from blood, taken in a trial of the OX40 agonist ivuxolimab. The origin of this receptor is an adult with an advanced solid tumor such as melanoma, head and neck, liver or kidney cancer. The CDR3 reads CAWSRDAYGYTF. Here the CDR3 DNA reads TGTGCCTGGAGTCGCGACGCCTATGGCTACACCTTC.